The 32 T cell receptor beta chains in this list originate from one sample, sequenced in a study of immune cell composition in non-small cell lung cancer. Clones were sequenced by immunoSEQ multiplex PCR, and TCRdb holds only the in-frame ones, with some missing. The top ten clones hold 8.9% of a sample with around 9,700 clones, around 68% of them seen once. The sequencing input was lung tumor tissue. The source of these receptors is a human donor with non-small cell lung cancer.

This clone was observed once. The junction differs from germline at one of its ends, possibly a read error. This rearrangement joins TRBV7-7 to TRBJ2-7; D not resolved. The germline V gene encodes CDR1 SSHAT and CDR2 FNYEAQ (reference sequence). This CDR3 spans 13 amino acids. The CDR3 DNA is TGTGCTAGCAGCTTTCTGGTCGGTTACGAGCAGTACTTC. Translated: CASSFLVGYEQYF.

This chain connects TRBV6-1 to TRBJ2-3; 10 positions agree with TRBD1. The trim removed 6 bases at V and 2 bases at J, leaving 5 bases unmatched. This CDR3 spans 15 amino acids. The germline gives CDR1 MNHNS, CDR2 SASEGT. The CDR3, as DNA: TGTGCCAGCAGCGTTGACAGGGGGCCCACAGATACGCAGTATTTT. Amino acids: CASSVDRGPTDTQYF.

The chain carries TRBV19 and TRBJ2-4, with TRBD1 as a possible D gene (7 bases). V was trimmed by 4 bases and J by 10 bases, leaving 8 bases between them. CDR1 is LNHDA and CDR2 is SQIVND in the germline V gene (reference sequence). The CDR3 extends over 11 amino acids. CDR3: CASSTGGIQYF. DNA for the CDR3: TGTGCCAGTAGTACAGGGGGGATTCAGTACTTC.

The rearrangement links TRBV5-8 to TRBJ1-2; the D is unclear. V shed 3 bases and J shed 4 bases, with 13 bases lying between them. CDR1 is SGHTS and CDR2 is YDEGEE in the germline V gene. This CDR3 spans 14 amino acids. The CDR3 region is CASSYSTKSYGYTF. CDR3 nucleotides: TGTGCCAGCAGCTACTCCACCAAGAGCTATGGCTACACCTTC.

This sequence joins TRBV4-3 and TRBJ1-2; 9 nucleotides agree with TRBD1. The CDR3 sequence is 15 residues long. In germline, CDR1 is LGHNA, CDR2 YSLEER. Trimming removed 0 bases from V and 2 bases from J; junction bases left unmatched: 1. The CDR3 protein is CASSQEGQGNYGYTF. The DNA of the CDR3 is TGCGCCAGCAGCCAAGAGGGACAGGGAAACTATGGCTACACCTTC.

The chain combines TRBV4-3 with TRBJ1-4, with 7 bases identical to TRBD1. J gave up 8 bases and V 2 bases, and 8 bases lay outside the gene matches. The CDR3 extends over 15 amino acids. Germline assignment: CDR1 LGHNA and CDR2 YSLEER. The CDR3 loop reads CASSQRQGGGEKLFF. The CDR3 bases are TGCGCCAGCAGCCAAAGACAGGGTGGAGGAGAAAAACTGTTTTTT.

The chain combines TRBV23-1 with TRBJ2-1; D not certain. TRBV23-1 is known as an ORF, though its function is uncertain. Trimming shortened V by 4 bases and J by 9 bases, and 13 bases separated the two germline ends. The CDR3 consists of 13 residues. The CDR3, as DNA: TGCGCCAGCAGTCGACCGAAATCCCGTGAGCAGTTCTTC. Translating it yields CASSRPKSREQFF.

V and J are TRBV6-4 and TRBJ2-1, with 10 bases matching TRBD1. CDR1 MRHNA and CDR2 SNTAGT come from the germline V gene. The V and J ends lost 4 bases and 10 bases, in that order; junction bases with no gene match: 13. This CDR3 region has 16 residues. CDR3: CASSVLPGQGTQEQFF. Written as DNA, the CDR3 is TGTGCCAGCAGTGTATTACCGGGACAGGGGACTCAAGAGCAGTTCTTC.

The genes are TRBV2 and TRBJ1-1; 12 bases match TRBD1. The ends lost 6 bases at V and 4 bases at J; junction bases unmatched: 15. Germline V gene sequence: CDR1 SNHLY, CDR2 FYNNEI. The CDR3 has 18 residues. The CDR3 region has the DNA TGTGCCAGCAGCGGCCGGGACAGGGGGCTTTATCGGGGCACTGAAGCTTTCTTT. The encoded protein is CASSGRDRGLYRGTEAFF.

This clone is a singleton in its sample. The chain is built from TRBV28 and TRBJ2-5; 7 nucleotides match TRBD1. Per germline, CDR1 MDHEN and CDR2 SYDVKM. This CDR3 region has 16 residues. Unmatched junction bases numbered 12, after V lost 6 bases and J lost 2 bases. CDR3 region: CASSSLRTGQQETQYF. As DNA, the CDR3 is TGTGCCAGCAGCTCTTTACGGACAGGACAACAAGAGACCCAGTACTTC.

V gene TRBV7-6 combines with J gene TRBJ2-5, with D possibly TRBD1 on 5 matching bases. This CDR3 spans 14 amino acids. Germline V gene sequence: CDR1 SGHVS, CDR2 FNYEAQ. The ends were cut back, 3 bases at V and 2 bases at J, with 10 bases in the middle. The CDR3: CASSFRQLQETQYF. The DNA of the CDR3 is TGTGCCAGCAGCTTTCGACAGCTACAAGAGACCCAGTACTTC.

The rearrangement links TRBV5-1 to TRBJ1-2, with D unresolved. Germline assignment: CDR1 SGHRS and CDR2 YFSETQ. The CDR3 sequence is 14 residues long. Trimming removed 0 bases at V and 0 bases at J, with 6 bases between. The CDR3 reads CASSLDNTNYGYTF. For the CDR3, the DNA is TGCGCCAGCAGCTTGGACAATACTAACTATGGCTACACCTTC.

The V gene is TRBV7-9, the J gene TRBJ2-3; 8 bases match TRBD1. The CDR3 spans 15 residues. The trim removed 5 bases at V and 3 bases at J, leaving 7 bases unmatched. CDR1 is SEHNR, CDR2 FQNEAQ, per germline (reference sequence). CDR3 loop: CASSEQGVVTDTQYF. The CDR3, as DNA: TGTGCCAGCAGCGAACAGGGGGTTGTTACAGATACGCAGTATTTT.

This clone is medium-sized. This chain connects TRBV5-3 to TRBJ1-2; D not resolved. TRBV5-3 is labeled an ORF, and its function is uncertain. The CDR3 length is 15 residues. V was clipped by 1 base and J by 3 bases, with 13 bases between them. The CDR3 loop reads CARSLRPRPHYGYTF. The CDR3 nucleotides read TGTGCCAGAAGCTTGCGGCCCCGGCCCCACTATGGCTACACCTTC.

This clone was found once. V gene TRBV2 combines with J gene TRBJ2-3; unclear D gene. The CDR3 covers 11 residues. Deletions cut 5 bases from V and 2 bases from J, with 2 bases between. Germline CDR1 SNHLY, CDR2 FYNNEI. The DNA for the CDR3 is TGTGCCAGCAGTCACACAGATACGCAGTATTTT. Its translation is CASSHTDTQYF. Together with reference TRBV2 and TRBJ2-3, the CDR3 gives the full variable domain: EPEVTQTPSHQVTQMGQEVILRCVPISNHLYFYWYRQILGQKVEFLVSFYNNEISEKSEIFDDQFSVERPDGSNFTLKIRSTKLEDSAMYFCASSHTDTQYFGPGTRLTVL.

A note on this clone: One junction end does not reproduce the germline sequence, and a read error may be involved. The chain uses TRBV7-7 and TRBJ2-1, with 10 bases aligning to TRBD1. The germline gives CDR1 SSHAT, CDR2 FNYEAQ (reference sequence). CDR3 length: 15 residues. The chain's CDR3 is CASSSGGQGFDEQFF. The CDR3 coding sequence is TGTGCTAGCAGCTCGGGGGGACAGGGGTTCGATGAGCAGTTCTTC. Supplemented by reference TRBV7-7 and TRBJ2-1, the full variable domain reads GAGVSQSPRYKVTKRGQDVTLRCDPISSHATLYWYQQALGQGPEFLTYFNYEAQPDKSGLPSDRFSAERPEGSISTLTIQRTEQRDSAMYRCASSSGGQGFDEQFFGPGTRLTVL.

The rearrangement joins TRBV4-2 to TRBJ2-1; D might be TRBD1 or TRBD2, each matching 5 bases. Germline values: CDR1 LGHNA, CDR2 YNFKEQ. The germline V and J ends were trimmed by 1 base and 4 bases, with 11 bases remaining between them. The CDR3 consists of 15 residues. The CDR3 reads CASSQAPGTYNEQFF. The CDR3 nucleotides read TGTGCCAGCAGCCAAGCCCCAGGGACGTACAATGAGCAGTTCTTC.

In DNA, the CDR3 is TGTGCCAGCAGCTTAATCCCTAGCGGGGGGGCGGTAAATGAGCAGTTCTTC. It is translated as CASSLIPSGGAVNEQFF. This chain connects TRBV11-2 to TRBJ2-1; 12 nucleotides line up with TRBD2. Germline lookup yields CDR1 SGHAT and CDR2 FQNNGV. Losses at the gene ends were 2 bases for V and 7 bases for J; bases not matched to a gene: 9. The CDR3 is made up of 17 amino acids.

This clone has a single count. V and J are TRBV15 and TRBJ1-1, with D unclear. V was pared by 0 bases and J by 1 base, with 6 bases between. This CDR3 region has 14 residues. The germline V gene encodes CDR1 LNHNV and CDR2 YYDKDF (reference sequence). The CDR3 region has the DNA TGTGCCACCAGCAGAGATTTAAGGAACACTGAAGCTTTCTTT. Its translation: CATSRDLRNTEAFF.

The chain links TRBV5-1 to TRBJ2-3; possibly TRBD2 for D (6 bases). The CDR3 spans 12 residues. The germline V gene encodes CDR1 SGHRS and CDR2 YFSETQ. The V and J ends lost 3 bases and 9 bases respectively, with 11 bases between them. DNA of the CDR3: TGCGCCAGCAGCTCGTTGCGGGGCACGCAGTATTTT. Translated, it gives CASSSLRGTQYF.

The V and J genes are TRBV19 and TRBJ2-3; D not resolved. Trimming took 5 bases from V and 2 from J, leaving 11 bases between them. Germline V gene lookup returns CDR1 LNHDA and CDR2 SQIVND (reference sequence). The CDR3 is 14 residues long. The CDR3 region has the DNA TGTGCCAGTAGTTCCCGAGTAGTCACAGATACGCAGTATTTT. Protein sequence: CASSSRVVTDTQYF.

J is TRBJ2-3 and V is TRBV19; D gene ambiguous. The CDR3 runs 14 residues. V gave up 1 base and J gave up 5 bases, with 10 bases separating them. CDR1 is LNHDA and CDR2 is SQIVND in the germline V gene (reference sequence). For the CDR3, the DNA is TGTGCCAGTAGTATAGGTGGCTTGGGAGATACGCAGTATTTT. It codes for CASSIGGLGDTQYF.

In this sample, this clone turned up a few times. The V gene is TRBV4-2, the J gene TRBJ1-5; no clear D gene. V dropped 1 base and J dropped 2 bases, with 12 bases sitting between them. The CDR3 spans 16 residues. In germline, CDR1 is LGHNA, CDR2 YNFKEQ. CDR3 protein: CASSQGERAGNQPQHF. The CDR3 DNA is TGTGCCAGCAGCCAAGGCGAAAGGGCGGGCAATCAGCCCCAGCATTTT.

In DNA, the CDR3 is TGTGCCAGTAGTTTGGCCCCTGGGAATTCACCCCTCCACTTT. Translating it yields CASSLAPGNSPLHF. V is TRBV19 and J is TRBJ1-6; D uncertain. The V gene's germline CDR1 is LNHDA and CDR2 SQIVND (reference sequence). Trimming shortened V by 5 bases and J by 7 bases, and 12 bases separated the two germline ends. The CDR3 is 14 residues long.

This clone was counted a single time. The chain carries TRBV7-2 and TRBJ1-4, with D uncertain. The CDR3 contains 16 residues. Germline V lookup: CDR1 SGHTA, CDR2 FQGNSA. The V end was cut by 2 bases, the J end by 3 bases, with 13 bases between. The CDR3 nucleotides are TGTGCCAGCAGCTTATTCGGGAGTCGGGCTAATGAAAAACTGTTTTTT. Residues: CASSLFGSRANEKLFF.

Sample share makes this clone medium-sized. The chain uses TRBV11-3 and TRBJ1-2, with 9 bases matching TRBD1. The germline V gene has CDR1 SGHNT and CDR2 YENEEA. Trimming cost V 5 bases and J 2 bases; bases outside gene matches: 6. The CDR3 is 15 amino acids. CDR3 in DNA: TGTGCCAGCAGCGAATGGACAGGGGACAACTATGGCTACACCTTC. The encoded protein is CASSEWTGDNYGYTF.

The CDR3 loop reads CASSPDNRAGARRTQYF. CDR3 nucleotide sequence: TGTGCCAGCTCACCAGACAACAGGGCCGGGGCCAGGAGGACCCAGTACTTC. The chain has TRBV18 and TRBJ2-5; maybe TRBD1 (6 bases). Germline V gene sequence: CDR1 KGHSH, CDR2 LQKENI. Trimming removed 2 bases at V and 7 bases at J, with 23 bases between. The CDR3 has 17 amino acids.

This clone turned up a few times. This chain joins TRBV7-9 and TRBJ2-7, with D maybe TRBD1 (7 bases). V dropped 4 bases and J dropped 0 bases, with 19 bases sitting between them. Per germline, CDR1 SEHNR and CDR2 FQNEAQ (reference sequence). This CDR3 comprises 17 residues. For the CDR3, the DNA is TGTGCCAGCAGCTCGCGGGACAGTTGGGCTAGCTCCTACGAGCAGTACTTC. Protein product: CASSSRDSWASSYEQYF.

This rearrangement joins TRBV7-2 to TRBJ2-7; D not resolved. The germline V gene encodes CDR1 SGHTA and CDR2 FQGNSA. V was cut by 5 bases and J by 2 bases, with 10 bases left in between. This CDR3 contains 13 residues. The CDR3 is CASSHKTAYEQYF. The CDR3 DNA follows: TGTGCCAGCAGCCATAAGACCGCCTACGAGCAGTACTTC. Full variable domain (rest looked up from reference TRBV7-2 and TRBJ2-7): GAGVSQSPSNKVTEKGKDVELRCDPISGHTALYWYRQSLGQGLEFLIYFQGNSAPDKSGLPSDRFSAERTGGSVSTLTIQRTQQEDSAVYLCASSHKTAYEQYFGPGTRLTVT.

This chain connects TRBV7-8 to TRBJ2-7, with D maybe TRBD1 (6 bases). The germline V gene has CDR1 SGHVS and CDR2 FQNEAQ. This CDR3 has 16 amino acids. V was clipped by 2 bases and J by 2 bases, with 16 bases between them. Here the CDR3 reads CASSLRVWRTAYEQYF. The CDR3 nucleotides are TGTGCCAGCAGCTTAAGAGTTTGGCGGACAGCCTACGAGCAGTACTTC.

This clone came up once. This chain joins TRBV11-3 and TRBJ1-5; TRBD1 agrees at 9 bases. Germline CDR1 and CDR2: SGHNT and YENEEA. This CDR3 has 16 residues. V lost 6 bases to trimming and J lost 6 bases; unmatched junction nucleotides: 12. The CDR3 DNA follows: TGTGCCAGCAGTCAAACGACGGACAGGGGATGTCAGCCCCAGCATTTT. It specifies CASSQTTDRGCQPQHF.

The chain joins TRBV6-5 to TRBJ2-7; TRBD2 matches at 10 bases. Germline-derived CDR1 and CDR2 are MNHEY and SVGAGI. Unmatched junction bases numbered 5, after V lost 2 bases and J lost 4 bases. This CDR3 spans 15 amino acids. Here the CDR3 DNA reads TGTGCCAGCAGTTACGGACTAGCGGAGAATTACGAGCAGTACTTC. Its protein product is CASSYGLAENYEQYF.